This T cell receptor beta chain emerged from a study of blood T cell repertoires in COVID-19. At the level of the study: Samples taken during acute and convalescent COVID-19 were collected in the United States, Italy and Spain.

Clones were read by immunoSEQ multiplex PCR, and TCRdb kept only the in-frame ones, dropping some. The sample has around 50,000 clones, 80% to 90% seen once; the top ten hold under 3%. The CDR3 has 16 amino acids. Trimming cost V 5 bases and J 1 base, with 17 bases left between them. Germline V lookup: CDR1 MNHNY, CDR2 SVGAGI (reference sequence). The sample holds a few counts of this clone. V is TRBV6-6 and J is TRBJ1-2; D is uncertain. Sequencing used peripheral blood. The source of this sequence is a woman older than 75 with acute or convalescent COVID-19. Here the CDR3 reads CASSTPGRESNYGYTF. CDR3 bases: TGTGCCAGCAGTACGCCGGGGAGGGAGAGTAACTATGGCTACACCTTC.